Reported below is one TCR beta chain. Antigen specificity is unknown. Before sequencing, viral peptide pools were used by the ViraFEST assay to expand antigen-specific CD4+ T cells. Once cultured for roughly ten days, the cells underwent separation to obtain CD4+ T cells. Participants were vaccinated with two doses of either the BNT162b2 or mRNA-1273 vaccine. This entry belongs to a study of vaccination effects on CD4 cells after COVID-19. Only in-frame clones appear in the TCRdb table, and some are missing; sequencing was by immunoSEQ multiplex PCR. Of 75,000 to 100,000 clones in the sample, 77% were seen once. The CDR3 covers 15 residues. The V and J ends lost 2 bases and 4 bases, in that order; junction bases with no gene match: 2. Germline V lookup: CDR1 KGHDR, CDR2 SFDVKD. Findings and limits, study-wide: Clones induced by infection and by vaccine showed marked clonal contraction late after vaccination.

The sequence was collected from a human donor who received a COVID-19 vaccine. The source was CD4+ T cells from PBMCs cultured with HCoV-OC43 spike peptides, collected after COVID-19 vaccination. As to subset: HCoV-OC43 spike overlapping peptide pool stimulation. This chain connects TRBV24-1 to TRBJ1-4; 8 bases match TRBD1. The CDR3 coding sequence is TGTGCCACCAGTGATTCGGACAGGGATAATGAAAAACTGTTTTTT. Protein: CATSDSDRDNEKLFF.